This record covers a single T cell receptor (beta chain). Its target is not known. Measured with immunoSEQ multiplex PCR; TCRdb has only the in-frame clones, and not every one. This sample has about 83,000 clones, with around 82% found just once. These data are taken from a study of T cells in localized non-small cell lung cancer. Notes on the study in general: Sequencing was limited to one tumor region, leaving the possibility of heterogeneity open. Prolonged overall survival went with higher T cell density in the blood. Among the top 100 tumor clones, a median approximately 60 appeared in adjacent lung.

The TCR sequence derives from a female donor older than 55 with stage I lung adenocarcinoma. The input for sequencing was peripheral blood, taken before any cancer treatment.

In DNA form, the CDR3 reads TGTGCCAGCAGTCCGGGACAGGGGATTTACGAGCAGTACTTC. Translating gives CASSPGQGIYEQYF. The genes are TRBV6-6 and TRBJ2-5; 10 bases map to TRBD1. Near its end, the DNA agrees better with TRBJ2-7, so the J call may be wrong. Germline V CDR1 and CDR2: MNHNY, SVGAGI (reference sequence). The CDR3 spans 14 residues.